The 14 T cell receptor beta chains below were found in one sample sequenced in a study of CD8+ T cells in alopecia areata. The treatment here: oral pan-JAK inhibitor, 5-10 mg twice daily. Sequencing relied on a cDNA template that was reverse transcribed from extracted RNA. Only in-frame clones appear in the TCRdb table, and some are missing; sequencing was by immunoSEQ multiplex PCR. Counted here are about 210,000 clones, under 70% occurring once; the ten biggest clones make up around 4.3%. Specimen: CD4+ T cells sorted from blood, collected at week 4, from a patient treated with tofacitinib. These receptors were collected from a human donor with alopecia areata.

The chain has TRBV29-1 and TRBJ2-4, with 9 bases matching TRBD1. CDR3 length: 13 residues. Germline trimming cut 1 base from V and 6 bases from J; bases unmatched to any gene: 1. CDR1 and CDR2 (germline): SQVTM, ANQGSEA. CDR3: CSVEGQGGNIQYF. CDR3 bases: TGCAGCGTTGAAGGACAGGGGGGAAACATTCAGTACTTC.

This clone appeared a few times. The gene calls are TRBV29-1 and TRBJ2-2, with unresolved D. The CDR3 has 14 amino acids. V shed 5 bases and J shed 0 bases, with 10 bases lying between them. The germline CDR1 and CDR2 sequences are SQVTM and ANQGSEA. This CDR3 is CSVSSQANTGELFF. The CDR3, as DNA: TGCAGCGTTTCTTCCCAGGCGAACACCGGGGAGCTGTTTTTT.

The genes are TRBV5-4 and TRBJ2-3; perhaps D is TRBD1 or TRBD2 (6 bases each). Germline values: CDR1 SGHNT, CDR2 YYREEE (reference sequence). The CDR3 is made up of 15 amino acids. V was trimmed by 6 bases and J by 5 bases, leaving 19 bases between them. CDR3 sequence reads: CASNLGGLAGDTQYF. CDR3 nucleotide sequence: TGTGCCAGCAACCTGGGGGGCCTCGCAGGAGATACGCAGTATTTT. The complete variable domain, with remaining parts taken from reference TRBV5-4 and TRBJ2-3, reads ETGVTQSPTHLIKTRGQQVTLRCSSQSGHNTVSWYQQALGQGPQFIFQYYREEENGRGNFPPRFSGLQFPNYSSELNVNALELDDSALYLCASNLGGLAGDTQYFGPGTRLTVL.

CDR3 sequence: CASSWAGTNTGELFF. The CDR3 DNA reads TGTGCCAGCAGCTGGGCGGGGACGAACACCGGGGAGCTGTTTTTT. This chain connects TRBV7-9 to TRBJ2-2; D is possibly TRBD2 (6 bases). CDR3 length: 15 amino acids. V was shortened by 4 bases and J by 0 bases, with 9 bases between the two germline ends. In germline, CDR1 is SEHNR, CDR2 FQNEAQ (reference sequence).

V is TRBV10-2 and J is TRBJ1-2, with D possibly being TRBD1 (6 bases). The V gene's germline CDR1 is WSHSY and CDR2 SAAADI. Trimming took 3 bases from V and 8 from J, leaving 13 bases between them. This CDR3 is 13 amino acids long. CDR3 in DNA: TGCGCCAGCAGTGATCCGCAGGGACAAGGCTACACCTTC. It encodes CASSDPQGQGYTF.

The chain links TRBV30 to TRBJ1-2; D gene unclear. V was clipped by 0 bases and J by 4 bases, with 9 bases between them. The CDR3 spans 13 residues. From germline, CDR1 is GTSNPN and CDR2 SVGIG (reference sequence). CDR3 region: CAWSVAASYGYTF. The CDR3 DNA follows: TGTGCCTGGAGTGTAGCGGCTTCCTATGGCTACACCTTC.

CDR3 amino acids: CASSLDWIGGGAYEQYF. For the CDR3, the DNA is TGTGCCAGCAGCTTAGACTGGATCGGCGGGGGGGCGTACGAGCAGTACTTC. The chain recombines TRBV7-2 with TRBJ2-7, with 9 bases identical to TRBD2. Germline V gene sequence: CDR1 SGHTA, CDR2 FQGNSA. Trimming removed 1 base from V and 4 bases from J; junction bases left unmatched: 11. The CDR3 has 17 residues.

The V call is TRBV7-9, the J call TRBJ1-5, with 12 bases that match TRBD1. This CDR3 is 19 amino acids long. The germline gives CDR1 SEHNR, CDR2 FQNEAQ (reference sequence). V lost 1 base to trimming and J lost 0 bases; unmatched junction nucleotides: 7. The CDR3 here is CASSLVSGQGAISNQPQHF. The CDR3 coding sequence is TGTGCCAGCAGCTTAGTATCGGGACAGGGGGCGATTAGCAATCAGCCCCAGCATTTT.

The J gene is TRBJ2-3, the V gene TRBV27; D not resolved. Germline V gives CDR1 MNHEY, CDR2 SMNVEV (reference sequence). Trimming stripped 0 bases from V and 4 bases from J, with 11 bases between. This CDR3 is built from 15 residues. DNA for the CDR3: TGTGCCAGCAGTTTATCTTTCTACCCGGCAGATACGCAGTATTTT. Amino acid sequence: CASSLSFYPADTQYF.

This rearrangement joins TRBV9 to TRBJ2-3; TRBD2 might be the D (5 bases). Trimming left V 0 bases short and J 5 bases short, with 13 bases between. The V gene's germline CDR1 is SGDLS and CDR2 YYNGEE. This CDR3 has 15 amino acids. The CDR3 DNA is TGTGCCAGCAGCGTAGAGACTACCTCCAAAGATACGCAGTATTTT. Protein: CASSVETTSKDTQYF.

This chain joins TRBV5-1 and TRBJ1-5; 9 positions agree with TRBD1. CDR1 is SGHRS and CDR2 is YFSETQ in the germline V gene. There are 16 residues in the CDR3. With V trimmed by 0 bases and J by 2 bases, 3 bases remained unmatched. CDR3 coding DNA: TGCGCCAGCAGCTTGGGACAGGGGGATGGCAATCAGCCCCAGCATTTT. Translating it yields CASSLGQGDGNQPQHF.

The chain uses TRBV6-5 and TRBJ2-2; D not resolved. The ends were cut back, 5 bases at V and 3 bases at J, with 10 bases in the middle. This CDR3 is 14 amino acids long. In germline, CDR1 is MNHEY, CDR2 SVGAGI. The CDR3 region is CASSEMADTGELFF. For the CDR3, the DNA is TGTGCCAGCAGTGAAATGGCAGACACCGGGGAGCTGTTTTTT.

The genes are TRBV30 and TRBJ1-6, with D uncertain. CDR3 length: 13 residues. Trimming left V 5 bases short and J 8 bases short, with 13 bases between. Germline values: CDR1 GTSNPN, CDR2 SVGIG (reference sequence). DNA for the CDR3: TGTGCCTGGGGGCCTTATGGGTATTCACCCCTCCACTTT. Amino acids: CAWGPYGYSPLHF.

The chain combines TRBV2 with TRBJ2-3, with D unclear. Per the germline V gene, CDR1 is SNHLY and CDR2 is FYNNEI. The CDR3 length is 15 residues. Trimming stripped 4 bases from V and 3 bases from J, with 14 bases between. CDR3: CASSVLGSGTDTQYF. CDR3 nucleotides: TGTGCCAGCAGTGTGCTAGGATCCGGGACAGATACGCAGTATTTT.